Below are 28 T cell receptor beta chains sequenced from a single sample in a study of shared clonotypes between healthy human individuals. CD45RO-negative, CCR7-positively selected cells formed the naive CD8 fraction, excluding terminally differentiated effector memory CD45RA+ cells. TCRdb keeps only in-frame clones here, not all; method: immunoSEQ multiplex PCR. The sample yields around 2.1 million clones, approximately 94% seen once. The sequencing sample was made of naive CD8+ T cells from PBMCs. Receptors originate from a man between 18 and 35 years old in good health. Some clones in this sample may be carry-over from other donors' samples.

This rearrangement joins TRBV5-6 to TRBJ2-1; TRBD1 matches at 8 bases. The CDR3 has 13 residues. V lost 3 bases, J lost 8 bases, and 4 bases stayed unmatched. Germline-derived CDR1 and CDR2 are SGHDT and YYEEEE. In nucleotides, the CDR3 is TGTGCCAGCAGCTACGACAGGGGCCATGAGCAGTTCTTC. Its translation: CASSYDRGHEQFF.

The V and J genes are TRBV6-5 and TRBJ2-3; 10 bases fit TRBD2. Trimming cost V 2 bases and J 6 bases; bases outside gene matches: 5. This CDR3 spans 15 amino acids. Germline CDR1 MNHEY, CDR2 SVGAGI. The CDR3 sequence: CASSYQREGGDTQYF. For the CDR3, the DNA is TGTGCCAGCAGTTACCAGCGGGAGGGTGGGGATACGCAGTATTTT.

The CDR3 region is CASIVMGADGYTF. In nucleotides, the CDR3 is TGTGCCAGCATCGTGATGGGGGCAGATGGCTACACCTTC. The chain employs TRBV7-9 and TRBJ1-2; maybe TRBD1 (6 bases). Germline loops: CDR1 SEHNR, CDR2 FQNEAQ (reference sequence). The CDR3 loop spans 13 amino acids. The V and J ends lost 7 bases and 6 bases respectively, with 15 bases between them.

Here the CDR3 reads CASSARVVLGEQYF. The CDR3 DNA is TGTGCCAGCAGCGCCAGGGTTGTTTTGGGCGAGCAGTACTTC. The chain has TRBV7-8 and TRBJ2-7; a weak D match, TRBD1 (5 bases). CDR3 size: 14 residues. CDR1 and CDR2 from the germline V gene are SGHVS and FQNEAQ. V was shortened by 5 bases and J by 6 bases, with 17 bases between the two germline ends.

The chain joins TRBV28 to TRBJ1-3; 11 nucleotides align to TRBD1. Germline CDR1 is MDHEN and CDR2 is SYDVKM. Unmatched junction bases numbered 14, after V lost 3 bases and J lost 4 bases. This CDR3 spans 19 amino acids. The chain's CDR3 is CASSFGGTGGTLRGNTIYF. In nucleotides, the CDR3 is TGTGCCAGCAGTTTCGGAGGGACAGGGGGAACGCTGAGAGGAAACACCATATATTTT.

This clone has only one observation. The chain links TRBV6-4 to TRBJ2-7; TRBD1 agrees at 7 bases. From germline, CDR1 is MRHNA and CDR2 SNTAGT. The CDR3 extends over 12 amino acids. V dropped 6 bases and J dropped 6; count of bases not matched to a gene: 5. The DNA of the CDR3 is TGTGCCAGCAGGGACAGGCACGGCGAGCAGTACTTC. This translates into CASRDRHGEQYF.

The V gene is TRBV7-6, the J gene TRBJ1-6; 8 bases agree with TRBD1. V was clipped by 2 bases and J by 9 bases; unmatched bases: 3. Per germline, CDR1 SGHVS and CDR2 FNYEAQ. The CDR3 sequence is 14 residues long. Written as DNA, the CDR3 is TGTGCCAGCAGCTTACAGGGGGCCGGTTCACCCCTCCACTTT. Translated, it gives CASSLQGAGSPLHF.

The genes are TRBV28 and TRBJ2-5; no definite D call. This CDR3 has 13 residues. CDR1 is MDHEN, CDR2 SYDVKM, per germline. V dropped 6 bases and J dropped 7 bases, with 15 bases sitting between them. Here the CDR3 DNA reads TGTGCCAGCAGCTTACCCGATTTGTGGACCCAGTACTTC. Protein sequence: CASSLPDLWTQYF.

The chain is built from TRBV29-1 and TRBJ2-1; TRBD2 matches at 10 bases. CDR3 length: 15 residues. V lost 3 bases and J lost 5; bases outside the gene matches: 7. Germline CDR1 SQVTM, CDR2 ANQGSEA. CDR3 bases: TGCAGCGTTGACGGACTAGCGGATGACCACAATGAGCAGTTCTTC. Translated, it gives CSVDGLADDHNEQFF.

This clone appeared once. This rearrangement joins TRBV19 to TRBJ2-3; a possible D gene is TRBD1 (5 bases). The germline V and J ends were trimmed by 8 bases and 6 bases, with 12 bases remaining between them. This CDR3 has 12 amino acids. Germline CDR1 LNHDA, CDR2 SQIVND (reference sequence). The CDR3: CASLTPGDTQYF. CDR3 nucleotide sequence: TGTGCCAGTTTAACCCCAGGGGATACGCAGTATTTT.

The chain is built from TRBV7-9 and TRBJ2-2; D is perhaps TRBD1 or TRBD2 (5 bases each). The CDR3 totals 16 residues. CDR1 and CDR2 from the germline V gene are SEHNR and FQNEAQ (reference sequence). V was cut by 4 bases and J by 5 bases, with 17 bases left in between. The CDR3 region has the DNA TGTGCCAGCAGCTACTCCGGGACGGAGGTGACCGGGGAGCTGTTTTTT. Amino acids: CASSYSGTEVTGELFF.

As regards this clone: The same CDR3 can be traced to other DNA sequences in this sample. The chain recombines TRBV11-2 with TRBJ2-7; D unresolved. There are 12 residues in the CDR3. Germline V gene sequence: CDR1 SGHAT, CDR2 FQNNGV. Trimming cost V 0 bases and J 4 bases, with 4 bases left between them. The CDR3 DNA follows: TGTGCCAGCAGCTTAGAGGGGTACGAGCAGTACTTC. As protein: CASSLEGYEQYF.

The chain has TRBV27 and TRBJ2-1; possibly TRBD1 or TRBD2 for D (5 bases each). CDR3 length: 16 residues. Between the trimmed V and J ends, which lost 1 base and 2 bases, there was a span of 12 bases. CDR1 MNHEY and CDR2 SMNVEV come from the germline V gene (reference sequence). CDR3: CASSLFKGTAYNEQFF. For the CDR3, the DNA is TGTGCCAGCAGTTTATTCAAGGGGACGGCCTACAATGAGCAGTTCTTC.

In DNA, the CDR3 is TGCGCCAGCAGCTTGGGCGACATCTACGAGCAGTACTTC. This sequence encodes CASSLGDIYEQYF. The chain recombines TRBV5-1 with TRBJ2-7, with no clear D. The V end lost 0 bases, the J end lost 3 bases, and 7 bases lay between the germline ends. This CDR3 is built from 13 residues. Germline V gene sequence: CDR1 SGHRS, CDR2 YFSETQ.

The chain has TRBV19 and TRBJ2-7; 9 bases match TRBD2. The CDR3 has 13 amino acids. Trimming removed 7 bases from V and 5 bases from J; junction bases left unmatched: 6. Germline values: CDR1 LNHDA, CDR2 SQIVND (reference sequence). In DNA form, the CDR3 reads TGTGCCAGTAATTTAGGACTAGCGCACGAGCAGTACTTC. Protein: CASNLGLAHEQYF. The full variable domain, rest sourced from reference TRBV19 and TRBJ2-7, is DGGITQSPKYLFRKEGQNVTLSCEQNLNHDAMYWYRQDPGQGLRLIYYSQIVNDFQKGDIAEGYSVSREKKESFPLTVTSAQKNPTAFYLCASNLGLAHEQYFGPGTRLTVT.

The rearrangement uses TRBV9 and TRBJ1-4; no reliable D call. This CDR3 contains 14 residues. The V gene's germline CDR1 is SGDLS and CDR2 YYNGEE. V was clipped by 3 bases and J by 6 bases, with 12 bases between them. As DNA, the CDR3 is TGTGCCAGCAGCGAGCGGGGTGTAGATGAAAAACTGTTTTTT. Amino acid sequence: CASSERGVDEKLFF.

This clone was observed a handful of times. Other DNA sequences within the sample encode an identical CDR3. The CDR3 DNA reads as TGTGCCAGCAGCTTAGGGCTAGCGGGATACAATGAGCAGTTCTTC. Translating gives CASSLGLAGYNEQFF. V gene TRBV7-3 combines with J gene TRBJ2-1; 9 nucleotides match TRBD2. V was clipped by 2 bases and J by 4 bases; unmatched bases: 3. The germline V gene encodes CDR1 SGHTA and CDR2 FQGTGA. CDR3 length: 15 residues.

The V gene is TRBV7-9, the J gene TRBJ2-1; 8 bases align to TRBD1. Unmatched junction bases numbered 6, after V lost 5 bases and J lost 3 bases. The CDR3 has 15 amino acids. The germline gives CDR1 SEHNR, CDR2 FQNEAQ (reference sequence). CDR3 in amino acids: CASSPGQGIYNEQFF. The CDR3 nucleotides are TGTGCCAGCAGCCCCGGACAGGGAATCTACAATGAGCAGTTCTTC.

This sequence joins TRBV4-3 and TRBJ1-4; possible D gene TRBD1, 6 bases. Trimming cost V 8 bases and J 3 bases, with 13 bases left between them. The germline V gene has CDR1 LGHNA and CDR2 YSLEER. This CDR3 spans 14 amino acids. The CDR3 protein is CASSSRQANEKLFF. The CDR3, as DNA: TGCGCCAGCTCATCCCGACAGGCTAATGAAAAACTGTTTTTT.

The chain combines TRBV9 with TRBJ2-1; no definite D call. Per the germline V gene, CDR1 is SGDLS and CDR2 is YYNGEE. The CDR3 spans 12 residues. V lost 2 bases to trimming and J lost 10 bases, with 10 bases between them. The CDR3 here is CASSVDFREQFF. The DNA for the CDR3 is TGTGCCAGCAGCGTTGACTTCAGAGAGCAGTTCTTC.

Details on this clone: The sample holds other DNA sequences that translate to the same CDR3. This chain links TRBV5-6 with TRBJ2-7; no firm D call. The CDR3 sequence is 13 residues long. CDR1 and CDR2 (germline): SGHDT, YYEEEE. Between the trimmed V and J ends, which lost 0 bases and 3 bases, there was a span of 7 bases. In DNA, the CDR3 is TGTGCCAGCAGCTTGGGCAGGAGCTACGAGCAGTACTTC. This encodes CASSLGRSYEQYF.

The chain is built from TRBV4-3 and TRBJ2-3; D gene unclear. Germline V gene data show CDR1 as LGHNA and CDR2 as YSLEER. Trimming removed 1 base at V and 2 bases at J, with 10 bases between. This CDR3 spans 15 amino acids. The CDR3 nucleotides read TGCGCCAGCAGCCAAGTGGCGTTTTCCACAGATACGCAGTATTTT. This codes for CASSQVAFSTDTQYF.

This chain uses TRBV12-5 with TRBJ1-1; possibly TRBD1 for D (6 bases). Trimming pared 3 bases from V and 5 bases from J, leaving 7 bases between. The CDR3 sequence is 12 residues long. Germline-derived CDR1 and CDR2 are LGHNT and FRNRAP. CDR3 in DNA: TGTGCTAGTGGTTTCCAGGGGACTGAAGCTTTCTTT. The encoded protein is CASGFQGTEAFF.

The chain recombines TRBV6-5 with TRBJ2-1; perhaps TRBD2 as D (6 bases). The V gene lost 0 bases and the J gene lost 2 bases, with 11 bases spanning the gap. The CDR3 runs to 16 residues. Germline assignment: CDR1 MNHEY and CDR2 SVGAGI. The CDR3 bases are TGTGCCAGCAGTTACTCGCTCTCTAGCGCCTACAATGAGCAGTTCTTC. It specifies CASSYSLSSAYNEQFF.

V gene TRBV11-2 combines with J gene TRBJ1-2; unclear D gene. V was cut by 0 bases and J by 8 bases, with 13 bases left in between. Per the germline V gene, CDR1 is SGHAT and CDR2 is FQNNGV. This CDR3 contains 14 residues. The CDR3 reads CASSLDHGPVGYTF. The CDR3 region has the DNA TGTGCCAGCAGCTTAGATCACGGCCCGGTGGGCTACACCTTC.

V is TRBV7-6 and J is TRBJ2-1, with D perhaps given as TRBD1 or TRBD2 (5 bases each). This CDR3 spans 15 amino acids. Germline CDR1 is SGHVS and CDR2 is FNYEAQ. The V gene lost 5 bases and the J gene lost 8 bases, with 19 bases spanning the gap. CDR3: CASSPEGTPVHEQFF. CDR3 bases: TGTGCCAGCAGCCCGGAAGGGACCCCGGTCCATGAGCAGTTCTTC.

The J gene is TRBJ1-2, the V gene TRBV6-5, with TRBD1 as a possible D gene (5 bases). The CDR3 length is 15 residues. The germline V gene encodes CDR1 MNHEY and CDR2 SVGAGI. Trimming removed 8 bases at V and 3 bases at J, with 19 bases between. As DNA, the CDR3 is TGTGCCAGCCGGTCACCGGGATGGGACTACTATGGCTACACCTTC. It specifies CASRSPGWDYYGYTF.

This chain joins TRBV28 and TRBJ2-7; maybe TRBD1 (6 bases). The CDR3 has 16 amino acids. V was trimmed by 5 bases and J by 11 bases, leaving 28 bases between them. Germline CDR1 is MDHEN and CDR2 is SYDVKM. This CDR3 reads CASSVTRGFGLSEEYF. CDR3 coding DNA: TGTGCCAGCAGTGTGACGAGGGGGTTCGGTCTTTCGGAGGAGTACTTC.